A selection of T cell receptor beta chains follows, all from one sample in a study of blood T cells in healthy people across ages. TCRdb passed the 5' RACE reads through MiXCR, listing each CDR3 protein once. The sample comprises hundreds of thousands of distinct CDR3 sequences, less than 45% of which are singletons, and about 32% rests with the top ten. Source material: blood. The source of these receptors is a man older than 75 in good health. Each CDR3 is given with its conserved first and last residue. The D gene is left open where the match is weak. Only part of the rows carry a size: once, few, many, or a class if the clone is expanded.

clone_size	v_call	j_call	d_call	cdr3_nt	cdr3_aa
NA	TRBV9	TRBJ2-2	TRBD2	TGTGCCAGCAGCCCCCCCTTGACTAGCGGGACTACCGGGGAGCTGTTTTTT	CASSPPLTSGTTGELFF
NA	TRBV6-2/TRBV6-3	TRBJ2-3	NA	TGTGCCAGCAGCCGCTCTTCCCTGGCTTCGTCTAGCACAGATACGCAGTATTTT	CASSRSSLASSSTDTQYF
NA	TRBV25-1	TRBJ1-6	TRBD1	TGTGCCACCAGGGACAGCGGAGATTCACCCCTCCACTTT	CATRDSGDSPLHF
NA	TRBV7-8	TRBJ2-3	TRBD2	TGTGCCAGCAGCTTAGGACAGACTAGCGCCAACACAGATGCGCAGTATTTT	CASSLGQTSANTDAQYF
NA	TRBV27	TRBJ2-2	NA	TGTGCCAGCAGTAGGGTCGGCAACACCGGGGAGCTGTTTTTT	CASSRVGNTGELFF
NA	TRBV7-2	TRBJ1-5	NA	TGTGCCAGCAGCTTCCCAGGGCGAGGTCAGCCCCAGCATTTT	CASSFPGRGQPQHF
NA	TRBV18	TRBJ2-5	NA	TGTGCCAACTCACCACCCGGCATAAGAGAGACCCAGTACTTC	CANSPPGIRETQYF
NA	TRBV12-3/TRBV12-4	TRBJ2-1	NA	TGTGCCAGCCTCAGGGTGAGCTCCTACAATGAGCAGTTCTTC	CASLRVSSYNEQFF
many	TRBV29-1	TRBJ2-7	NA	TGCAGCGTTCACAGGTCCGGGGTGGGAACCTACGAGCAGTACTTC	CSVHRSGVGTYEQYF
NA	TRBV20-1	TRBJ2-7	TRBD1	TGCAGTGCTAGGACAGGGATATCCTACGAGCAGTACTTC	CSARTGISYEQYF
NA	TRBV6-2/TRBV6-3	TRBJ2-6	NA	TGTGCCAGCACCGTTGCGACAGGGGCCAACGTCCTGACTTTC	CASTVATGANVLTF
NA	TRBV10-3	TRBJ2-6	NA	TGTGCCATCAGGGAACAACAGGGCTCTGGGGCCAACGTCCTGACTTTC	CAIREQQGSGANVLTF
NA	TRBV4-1	TRBJ2-4	TRBD2	TGCGCCAGCAGCCTCCTGACTAGCGGCGTCATCCGGCAGTACTTC	CASSLLTSGVIRQYF
NA	TRBV9	TRBJ2-5	NA	TGTGCCAGCAGCGCGGTGTCTAGCATACGGGAGACCCAGTACTTC	CASSAVSSIRETQYF
NA	TRBV7-9	TRBJ1-1	TRBD1	TGTGCCAGCAGCTTAGGCCGGGACAGTGCAGCTTTCTTT	CASSLGRDSAAFF
NA	TRBV15	TRBJ2-4	NA	TGTGCCACCAGCAGGGATGATGGCAAAAACATTCAGTACTTC	CATSRDDGKNIQYF
NA	TRBV12-3/TRBV12-4	TRBJ2-5	NA	TGTGCCAGTGGACTGCCAAACCAAGAGACCCAGTACTTC	CASGLPNQETQYF
NA	TRBV28	TRBJ2-4	TRBD2	TGTGCCAGCAGCACCGGGGGGACCGAAGCCTACGGGCAGTACTTC	CASSTGGTEAYGQYF
few	TRBV2	TRBJ1-2	NA	TGTGCCAGCAGTTCCGCCAGGGTTGGCTACACCTTC	CASSSARVGYTF
NA	TRBV2	TRBJ1-5	NA	TGTGCCAGCAGAATTAACTCTAGGACAACTACTTATCAGCCCCAGCATTTT	CASRINSRTTTYQPQHF
NA	TRBV5-1	TRBJ1-2	NA	TGCGCCAGCAGCTTCCCCTCGGACTATGGCTACACCTTC	CASSFPSDYGYTF
many	TRBV6-2/TRBV6-3	TRBJ2-1	TRBD2	TGTGCCAGCAGTTACCCGACTAGCGGGTCCTACAATGAGCAGTTCTTC	CASSYPTSGSYNEQFF
few	TRBV20-1	TRBJ1-2	TRBD1	TGCAGTGCTCCCGACGACAGGGGGGGTGGCTACACCTTC	CSAPDDRGGGYTF
few	TRBV7-6	TRBJ2-3	TRBD1	TGTGCCAGCAGCTCTCGGACAGGGGGCGTCAAAGATACGCAGTATTTT	CASSSRTGGVKDTQYF
NA	TRBV10-2	TRBJ2-3	NA	TGCGCCAGCAGTGAGTCGGAAGTGGGCACAGATACGCAGTATTTT	CASSESEVGTDTQYF
NA	TRBV5-1	TRBJ1-1	TRBD1	TGCGCCAGCAGCTTGGACCAGGGGGCAAACACTGAAGCTTTCTTT	CASSLDQGANTEAFF
NA	TRBV6-2/TRBV6-3	TRBJ2-2	NA	TGTGCCAGCAGCCCCTTGAGTGACACCGGGGAGCTGTTTTTT	CASSPLSDTGELFF
few	TRBV28	TRBJ1-2	NA	TGTGCCAGCCACGGAGGGGGACGATTCTATGGCTACACCTTC	CASHGGGRFYGYTF
NA	TRBV5-6	TRBJ2-3	NA	TGTGCCAGCAGCTCCTTCGTGGTAGCCGTTGGAGATACGCAGTATTTT	CASSSFVVAVGDTQYF
NA	TRBV10-3	TRBJ2-7	NA	TGTGCCATCAGTGAGGGGCAGGGGACCGGCGAGCAGTACTTC	CAISEGQGTGEQYF
many	TRBV6-2/TRBV6-3	TRBJ2-7	NA	TGTGCCAGCAGCAAGAGCTCCTACGAGCAGTACTTC	CASSKSSYEQYF
NA	TRBV7-9	TRBJ2-7	NA	TGTGCCAGCAGCCTGATGGACTTCTCAAGGAGCTCCTACGAGCAGTACTTC	CASSLMDFSRSSYEQYF
NA	TRBV28	TRBJ2-7	NA	TGTGCCAGCAGTTTAATCTCTGAGCAGTACTTC	CASSLISEQYF
NA	TRBV6-1	TRBJ2-7	TRBD1	TGTGCCAGCATCACCGGGACAGTCTACGAGCAGTACTTC	CASITGTVYEQYF
few	TRBV20-1	TRBJ2-1	NA	TGCAGTGTCATCCGCTACCATGAGCAGTTCTTC	CSVIRYHEQFF
few	TRBV5-6	TRBJ1-1	TRBD1	TGTGCCAGCAGCCGGACGGGGACAGCGAACACTGAAGCTTTCTTT	CASSRTGTANTEAFF
few	TRBV4-3	TRBJ2-6	NA	TGCGCCAGCAGCCATGTGGCGAGGGGCTCTGGGGCCAACGTCCTGACTTTC	CASSHVARGSGANVLTF
few	TRBV7-9	TRBJ2-1	NA	TGTGCCAGCAGCACCACAGGTGACTATTACAATGAGCAGTTCTTC	CASSTTGDYYNEQFF
NA	TRBV28	TRBJ1-1	NA	TGTGCCGGGCGAAGGGGGAACACTGAAGCTTTCTTT	CAGRRGNTEAFF
NA	TRBV6-2/TRBV6-3	TRBJ2-6	TRBD2	TGTGCCAGCAGTCCGGGGGGGGTCGATAACTCTGGGGCCAACGTCCTGACTTTC	CASSPGGVDNSGANVLTF
NA	TRBV6-5	TRBJ2-7	NA	TGTGCCAGCCACCTAACGGGCAACTCCTACGGGCAGTACTTC	CASHLTGNSYGQYF
NA	TRBV11-2	TRBJ2-5	TRBD2	TGTGCCAGCAGCCCTCGGGGGGAGGTCCGCCAAGAGACCCAGTACTTC	CASSPRGEVRQETQYF
few	TRBV5-1	TRBJ2-3	NA	TGCGCCAGCAGCTTGGACGCCCCTGGAGATACGCAGTATTTT	CASSLDAPGDTQYF
few	TRBV20-1	TRBJ2-7	TRBD2	TGCAGTGCTAGAGATGGACTTAGCGGGAGGGCCGACGAGCAGTACTTC	CSARDGLSGRADEQYF
NA	TRBV3-1	TRBJ2-2	NA	TGTGCCAGCAGCCATAGCCGCGCCGGGGAGCTGTTTTTT	CASSHSRAGELFF
few	TRBV6-2/TRBV6-3	TRBJ2-5	TRBD2	TGTGCCAGCAGTTACGGGGGGGGAGAGCGAGAGACCCAGTACTTC	CASSYGGGERETQYF
NA	TRBV7-2	TRBJ2-5	TRBD1	TGTGCCAGCGGTGCGGGACAGGGGGGAGAGACCCAGTACTTC	CASGAGQGGETQYF
NA	TRBV6-2/TRBV6-3	TRBJ1-2	NA	TGTGCCAGCAGGTCGCTCCGGGACACCGCAAACTATGGCTACACCTTC	CASRSLRDTANYGYTF
few	TRBV30	TRBJ2-2	NA	TGTGCCTGGAGTGTACATGGGCCCGGGGAGCTGTTTTTT	CAWSVHGPGELFF
few	TRBV20-1	TRBJ2-1	NA	TGCAGTGGGTCGTCGGGAGAAGCCTACAATGAGCAGTTCTTC	CSGSSGEAYNEQFF
few	TRBV7-2	TRBJ2-2	NA	TGTGCCAGCAGCTCGCGGAATAGCGAAAACGGGGAGCTGTTTTTT	CASSSRNSENGELFF
NA	TRBV6-6	TRBJ1-4	NA	TGTGCCAGCACCCCCTCTGAAAAACTGTTTTTT	CASTPSEKLFF
NA	TRBV18	TRBJ2-7	NA	TGTGCCAGCTCACCTGGGACTGACGAGCAGTACTTC	CASSPGTDEQYF
NA	TRBV29-1	TRBJ2-7	NA	TGCAGCGTTGAGGTGCCGAGCTCCTACGAGCAGTACTTC	CSVEVPSSYEQYF
NA	TRBV20-1	TRBJ1-6	NA	TGCAGTGCTCCCCGACAGAACAATAATTCACCCCTCCACTTT	CSAPRQNNNSPLHF
once	TRBV3-1	TRBJ2-3	NA	TGTGCCAGCAGCCAAGAGGGGAACCGGCAGTATTTT	CASSQEGNRQYF
few	TRBV6-2/TRBV6-3	TRBJ2-7	TRBD1	TGTGCCAGCAGCCCACTGGACAGGGGCAACGAGCAGTACTTC	CASSPLDRGNEQYF